These 10 T cell receptor beta chains came from one sample sequenced in a study of T cells and Merkel cell carcinoma outcomes. The data were produced by immunoSEQ multiplex PCR, yet TCRdb's version contains in-frame clones alone and is incomplete. The profile shows over 15,000 clones, about four fifths of them singletons. The sample comprised tumor tissue from Merkel cell carcinoma. The receptors stem from a human donor with Merkel cell carcinoma.

The V gene is TRBV9, the J gene TRBJ2-2; the match to TRBD2 covers 7 bases. J was trimmed by 4 bases and V by 2 bases; bases with no gene match: 5. From germline, CDR1 is SGDLS and CDR2 YYNGEE. CDR3 length: 15 residues. CDR3 sequence (DNA): TGTGCCAGCAGCGTGTGGGAGGGGAGCACCGGGGAGCTGTTTTTT. Translating it yields CASSVWEGSTGELFF.

V is TRBV10-1 and J is TRBJ2-7, with D hard to call. From germline, CDR1 is WNHNN and CDR2 SYGVQD (reference sequence). The CDR3 sequence is 12 residues long. V was clipped by 0 bases and J by 5 bases, with 5 bases between them. CDR3 in DNA: TGCGCCAGCAGTGAGTCGATGGACGAGCAGTACTTC. Translating it yields CASSESMDEQYF.

This chain links TRBV18 with TRBJ1-3; weak D call: TRBD1 (5 bases). Germline CDR1 and CDR2: KGHSH and LQKENI. The CDR3 covers 14 residues. V lost 9 bases to trimming and J lost 6 bases, with 18 bases between them. This chain's CDR3 is CASRNRGSENTIYF. The CDR3 DNA sequence: TGTGCCAGTCGCAACCGGGGGTCGGAAAACACCATATATTTT.

The rearrangement uses TRBV7-9 and TRBJ1-3; D remains ambiguous. Between the trimmed V and J ends, which lost 5 bases and 2 bases, there was a span of 7 bases. This CDR3 comprises 13 residues. Germline V CDR1 and CDR2: SEHNR, FQNEAQ (reference sequence). CDR3 residues: CASSIGAGNTIYF. The CDR3 DNA reads TGTGCCAGCAGCATCGGGGCTGGAAACACCATATATTTT.

The chain recombines TRBV19 with TRBJ1-2, with D perhaps matching TRBD1 (5 bases). The CDR3 is made up of 15 amino acids. Trimming took off 7 bases at V and 8 bases at J, with 23 bases between the two ends. The germline V gene encodes CDR1 LNHDA and CDR2 SQIVND (reference sequence). In nucleotides, the CDR3 is TGTGCCAGTACCTCTCAGGGACTAGCCGCCTACGGCTACACCTTC. Its protein is CASTSQGLAAYGYTF.

This clone was seen a handful of times. The rearrangement joins TRBV29-1 to TRBJ1-1; unclear D gene. Germline assignment: CDR1 SQVTM and CDR2 ANQGSEA. The CDR3 contains 10 residues. In nucleotides, the CDR3 is TGCCTCCCCCCGGACACTGAAGCTTTCTTT. Translating it yields CLPPDTEAFF.

The V gene is TRBV5-1, the J gene TRBJ2-2; 15 bases are shared with TRBD2. Trimming took 4 bases from V and 0 from J; bases not matched to a gene: 7. CDR1 and CDR2 (germline): SGHRS, YFSETQ. The CDR3 is 19 amino acids. For the CDR3, the DNA is TGCGCCAGCAGCCGAGCCGGGACTAGCGGGGGGACGAACACCGGGGAGCTGTTTTTT. It specifies CASSRAGTSGGTNTGELFF.

V is TRBV5-6 and J is TRBJ1-5, with TRBD1 matching 8 bases. The J segment lost 7 bases and the V segment lost 6 bases, leaving 12 bases of the junction unmatched. Germline V lookup: CDR1 SGHDT, CDR2 YYEEEE. This CDR3 comprises 15 residues. CDR3 loop: CASTVGRGQGQPQHF. The DNA of the CDR3 is TGTGCCAGCACCGTAGGCAGGGGGCAGGGACAGCCCCAGCATTTT.

The rearrangement joins TRBV7-9 to TRBJ2-5; 9 positions match TRBD2. The CDR3 spans 16 residues. The germline CDR1 and CDR2 sequences are SEHNR and FQNEAQ (reference sequence). V was pared by 6 bases and J by 3 bases, with 11 bases of the junction left unmatched. The CDR3 spells CASSPGLANSKETQYF. The CDR3 DNA reads as TGTGCCAGCAGTCCTGGACTAGCGAATAGTAAAGAGACCCAGTACTTC.

This chain joins TRBV11-2 and TRBJ1-1; no definite D call. In germline, CDR1 is SGHAT, CDR2 FQNNGV. The CDR3 extends over 13 amino acids. Trimming took off 5 bases at V and 0 bases at J, with 7 bases between the two ends. For the CDR3, the DNA is TGTGCCAGCAGCCAGGACCTGAACACTGAAGCTTTCTTT. It specifies CASSQDLNTEAFF.